The 3 T cell receptor beta chains below were found in one sample sequenced in a study of blood T cell repertoires in COVID-19. Profiled with immunoSEQ multiplex PCR; TCRdb holds only in-frame clones, not every one. The sample has a few hundred thousand clones, 88% seen once; the top ten hold about 1.3%. The sequenced material came from peripheral blood. Receptors were obtained from a man older than 75 with acute or convalescent COVID-19.

The V call is TRBV3-1 (or the pseudogene TRBV3-2), the J call TRBJ1-1; D remains unclear. Trimming took 4 bases from V and 3 from J, leaving 6 bases between them. CDR1 and CDR2 (germline): LGHDT, YNNKEL (reference sequence). The CDR3 consists of 12 residues. CDR3 bases: TGTGCCAGCAGCCGCGGGGACACTGAAGCTTTCTTT. Translated, it gives CASSRGDTEAFF.

This clone was observed a few times. This chain joins TRBV4-3 and TRBJ1-6; maybe TRBD1 (5 bases). Per germline, CDR1 LGHNA and CDR2 YSLEER. V was pared by 3 bases and J by 11 bases, with 14 bases between. The CDR3 is 14 residues long. CDR3 sequence (DNA): TGCGCCAGCAGCCAGGACACCGCTCTGACACCCCTCCACTTT. Amino acids: CASSQDTALTPLHF.

The chain has TRBV2 and TRBJ1-2; weak D call: TRBD1 (6 bases). This CDR3 is 14 amino acids long. Deletions cut 4 bases from V and 3 bases from J, with 12 bases between. Germline V gene data show CDR1 as SNHLY and CDR2 as FYNNEI. The CDR3 nucleotides are TGTGCCAGCAGTGTTTCGCCAGGGGACTATGGCTACACCTTC. Encoded protein: CASSVSPGDYGYTF. The full variable domain, its missing parts supplied by reference TRBV2 and TRBJ1-2, is EPEVTQTPSHQVTQMGQEVILRCVPISNHLYFYWYRQILGQKVEFLVSFYNNEISEKSEIFDDQFSVERPDGSNFTLKIRSTKLEDSAMYFCASSVSPGDYGYTFGSGTRLTVV.